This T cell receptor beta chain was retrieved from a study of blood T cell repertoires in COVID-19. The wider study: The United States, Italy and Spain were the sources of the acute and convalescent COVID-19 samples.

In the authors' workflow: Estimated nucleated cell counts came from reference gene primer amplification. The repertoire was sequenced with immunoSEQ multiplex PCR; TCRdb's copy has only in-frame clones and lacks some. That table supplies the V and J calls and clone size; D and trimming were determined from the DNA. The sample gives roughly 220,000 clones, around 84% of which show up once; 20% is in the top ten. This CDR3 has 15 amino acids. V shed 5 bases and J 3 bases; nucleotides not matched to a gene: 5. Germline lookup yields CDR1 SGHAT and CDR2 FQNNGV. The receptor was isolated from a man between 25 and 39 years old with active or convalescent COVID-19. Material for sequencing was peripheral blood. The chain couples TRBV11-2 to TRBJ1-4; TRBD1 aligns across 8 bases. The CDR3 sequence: CASSQGARANEKLFF. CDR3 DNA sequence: TGTGCCAGCAGCCAGGGGGCGAGGGCTAATGAAAAACTGTTTTTT.